The present TCR beta chain was sequenced within a study of identical twins. The table lists this clonotype with a few counts. TCRdb redid the calling of the 5' RACE reads with MiXCR, one entry per CDR3 protein. The data show 500,000 to 550,000 distinct CDR3 sequences, more than 20% seen once. This sample also belongs to another study, concerning yellow fever vaccine responses in identical twins.

This receptor was taken from a woman aged 18-29 years in good health. Sample: CD4+ T cells sorted from blood.

The chain's CDR3 is CASSSRQGGGITEAFF. In DNA, the CDR3 is TGCGCCAGCAGCTCGAGACAGGGAGGTGGTATCACTGAAGCTTTCTTT. The chain carries TRBV5-1 and TRBJ1-1; TRBD1 matches 7 bases. Germline loops: CDR1 SGHRS, CDR2 YFSETQ. The CDR3 is 16 amino acids. The V segment lost 3 bases and the J segment 4 bases; nucleotides outside the gene matches: 12.